These 3 T cell receptor beta chains originate from one sample sequenced in a study of identical twins. TCRdb re-called the 5' RACE reads with MiXCR, one entry per CDR3 protein. The table lists approximately 620,000 distinct CDR3 sequences, around 8.6% of them singletons. These data were also filed under a second study, of yellow fever vaccine responses in identical twins.

Sequences were obtained from PBMCs. The receptors shown here come from a young woman in good health.

This clonotype was counted only a few times. CDR3 in DNA: TGCAGTGCTTGGCGGGAGGACCAAGAGACCCAGTACTTC. Protein sequence: CSAWREDQETQYF. The chain uses TRBV29-1 and TRBJ2-5; TRBD2 matches at 8 bases. The CDR3 loop spans 13 amino acids. CDR1 and CDR2 from the germline V gene are SQVTM and ANQGSEA.

The chain uses TRBV6-5 and TRBJ2-7; the D gene is possibly TRBD2 (6 bases). The germline V gene has CDR1 MNHEY and CDR2 SVGAGI. Between the trimmed V and J ends, which lost 0 bases and 4 bases, there was a span of 19 bases. This CDR3 comprises 17 residues. DNA of the CDR3: TGTGCCAGCAGTTACTCGGTACGGAGGACCGGAGGGTACGAGCAGTACTTC. Protein: CASSYSVRRTGGYEQYF.

This clonotype was seen only a few times. The V call is TRBV6-1, the J call TRBJ2-7; D tentatively fits TRBD1 or TRBD2 (5 bases each). The CDR3 is 15 amino acids. V was cut by 1 base and J by 2 bases, with 12 bases left in between. Germline V lookup: CDR1 MNHNS, CDR2 SASEGT. CDR3 DNA: TGTGCCAGCAGTGAAGAGGGACGGGGAACCTACGAGCAGTACTTC. The encoded protein is CASSEEGRGTYEQYF.